This T cell receptor (beta chain) is drawn from a study of blood T cells in healthy people across ages. Findings and caveats of the study: Per-million-T-cell TCR beta diversity fell roughly linearly with age.

This CDR3 has 12 amino acids. Trimming pared 5 bases from V and 2 bases from J, leaving 6 bases between. Looked up from germline, CDR1 is LNHDA and CDR2 is SQIVND (reference sequence). This clonotype was seen a single time. The antigen is unknown. Using a J-beta primer mix together with a sample-barcoded 5' primer, a second PCR was run for about 7 to 12 cycles. Researchers report that each sample yielded at least 3 million CDR3-containing paired-end reads. TCRdb itself ran the 5' RACE reads through MiXCR, one entry per CDR3 protein. This sample has more than 750,000 distinct CDR3 sequences, with 25% to 30% found just once. This sample also appeared in a second study, on T cells of mothers and their children.

The sequence derives from a woman in her thirties or forties in good health. Sequenced input: blood. The rearrangement joins TRBV19 to TRBJ2-5; D ambiguous. DNA for the CDR3: TGTGCCAGTAGTGGCAGGCAAGAGACCCAGTACTTC. Residues: CASSGRQETQYF.